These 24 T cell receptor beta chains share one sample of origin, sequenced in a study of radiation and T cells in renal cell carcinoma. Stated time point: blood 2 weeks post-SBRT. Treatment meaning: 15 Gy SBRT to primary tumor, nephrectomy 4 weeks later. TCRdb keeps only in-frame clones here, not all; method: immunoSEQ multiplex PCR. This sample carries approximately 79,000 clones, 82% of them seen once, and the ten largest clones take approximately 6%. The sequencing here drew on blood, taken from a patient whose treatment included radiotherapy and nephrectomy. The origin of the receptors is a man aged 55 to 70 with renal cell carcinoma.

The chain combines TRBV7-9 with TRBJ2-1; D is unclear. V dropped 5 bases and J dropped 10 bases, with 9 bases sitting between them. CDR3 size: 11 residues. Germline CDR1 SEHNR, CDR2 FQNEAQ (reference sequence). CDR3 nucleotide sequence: TGTGCCAGCAGCCCACAGACGGAGCAGTTCTTC. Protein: CASSPQTEQFF. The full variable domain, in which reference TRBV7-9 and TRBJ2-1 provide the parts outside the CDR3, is DTGVSQNPRHKITKRGQNVTFRCDPISEHNRLYWYRQTLGQGPEFLTYFQNEAQLEKSRLLSDRFSAERPKGSFSTLEIQRTEQGDSAMYLCASSPQTEQFFGPGTRLTVL.

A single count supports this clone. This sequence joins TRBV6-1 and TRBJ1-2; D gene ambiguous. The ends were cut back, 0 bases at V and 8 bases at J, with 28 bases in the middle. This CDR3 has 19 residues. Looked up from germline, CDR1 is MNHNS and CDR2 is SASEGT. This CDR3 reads CASSEAGRLKGRVKGGYTF. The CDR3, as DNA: TGTGCCAGCAGTGAAGCCGGCCGGCTTAAAGGGAGGGTAAAAGGCGGCTACACCTTC.

The CDR3 nucleotides read TGCAGCGTTCTAGGACACGAAGGAGGCGAACTGTTTTTT. Residues: CSVLGHEGGELFF. This sequence joins TRBV29-1 and TRBJ1-4; D possibly corresponds to TRBD1 (5 bases). Germline loops: CDR1 SQVTM, CDR2 ANQGSEA. Trimming removed 5 bases at V and 12 bases at J, with 19 bases between. CDR3 length: 13 residues.

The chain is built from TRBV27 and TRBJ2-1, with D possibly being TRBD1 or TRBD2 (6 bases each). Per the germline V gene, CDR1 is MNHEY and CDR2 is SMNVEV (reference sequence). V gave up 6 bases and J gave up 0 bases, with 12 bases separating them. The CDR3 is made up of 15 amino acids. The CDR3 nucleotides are TGTGCCAGCAGACTAGGGGGGAGCTCCTACAATGAGCAGTTCTTC. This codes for CASRLGGSSYNEQFF.

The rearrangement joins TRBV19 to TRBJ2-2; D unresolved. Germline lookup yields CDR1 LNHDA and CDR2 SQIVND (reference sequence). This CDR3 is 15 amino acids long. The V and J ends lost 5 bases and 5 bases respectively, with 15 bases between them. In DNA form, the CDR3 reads TGTGCCAGTAGTTTCGAAACCCAGTCAACCGGGGAGCTGTTTTTT. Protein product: CASSFETQSTGELFF.

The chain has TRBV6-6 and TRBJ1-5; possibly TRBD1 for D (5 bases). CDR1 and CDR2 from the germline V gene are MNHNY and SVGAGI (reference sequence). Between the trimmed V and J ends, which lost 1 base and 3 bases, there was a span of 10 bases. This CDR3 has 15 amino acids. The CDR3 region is CASSYYRQPNQPQHF. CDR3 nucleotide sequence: TGTGCCAGCAGTTACTACCGACAGCCCAATCAGCCCCAGCATTTT.

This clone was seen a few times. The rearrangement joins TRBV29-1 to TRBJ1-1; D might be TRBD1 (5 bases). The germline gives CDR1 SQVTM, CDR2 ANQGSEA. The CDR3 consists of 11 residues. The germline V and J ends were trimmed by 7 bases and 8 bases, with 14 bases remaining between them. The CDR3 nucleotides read TGCAGCGAGACCCCGGGGCCAGAAGCTTTCTTT. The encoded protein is CSETPGPEAFF.

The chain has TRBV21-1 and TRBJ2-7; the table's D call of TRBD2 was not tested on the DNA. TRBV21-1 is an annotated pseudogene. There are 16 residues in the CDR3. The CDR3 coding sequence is TGTGCCAACCCCCCGGTTAGCGGGAGGAAATGCTACGAGCAGTACTTC. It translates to CANPPVSGRKCYEQYF.

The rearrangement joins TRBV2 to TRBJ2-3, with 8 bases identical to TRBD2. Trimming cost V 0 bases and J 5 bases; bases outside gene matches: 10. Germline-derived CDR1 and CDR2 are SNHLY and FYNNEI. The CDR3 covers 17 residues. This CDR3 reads CASSEALRGGAQDTQYF. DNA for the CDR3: TGTGCCAGCAGTGAAGCGCTTCGGGGGGGGGCGCAAGATACGCAGTATTTT.

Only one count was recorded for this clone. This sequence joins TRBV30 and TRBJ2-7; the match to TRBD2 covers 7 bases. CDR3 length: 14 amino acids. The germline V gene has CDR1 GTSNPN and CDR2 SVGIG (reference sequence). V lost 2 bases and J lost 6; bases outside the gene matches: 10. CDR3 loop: CAWSHRGRAGEQYF. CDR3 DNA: TGTGCCTGGAGTCATCGGGGGAGGGCAGGCGAGCAGTACTTC. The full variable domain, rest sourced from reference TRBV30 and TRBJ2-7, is SQTIHQWPATLVQPVGSPLSLECTVEGTSNPNLYWYRQAAGRGLQLLFYSVGIGQISSEVPQNLSASRPQDRQFILSSKKLLLSDSGFYLCAWSHRGRAGEQYFGPGTRLTVT.

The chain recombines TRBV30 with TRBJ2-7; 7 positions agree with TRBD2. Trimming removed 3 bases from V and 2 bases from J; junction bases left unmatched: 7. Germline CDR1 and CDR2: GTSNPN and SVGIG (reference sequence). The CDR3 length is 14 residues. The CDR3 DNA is TGTGCCTGGAGGACCGGGACTACAACCTACGAGCAGTACTTC. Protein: CAWRTGTTTYEQYF.

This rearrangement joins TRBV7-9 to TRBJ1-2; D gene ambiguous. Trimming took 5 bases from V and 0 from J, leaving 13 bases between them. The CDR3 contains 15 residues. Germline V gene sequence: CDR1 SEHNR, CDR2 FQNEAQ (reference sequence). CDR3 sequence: CASSPLKDPNYGYTF. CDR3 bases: TGTGCCAGCAGCCCTCTGAAGGATCCTAACTATGGCTACACCTTC.

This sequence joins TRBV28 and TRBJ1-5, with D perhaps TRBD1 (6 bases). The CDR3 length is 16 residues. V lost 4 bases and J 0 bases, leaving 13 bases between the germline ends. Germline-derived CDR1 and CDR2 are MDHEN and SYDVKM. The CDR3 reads CASSSGAGNSNQPQHF. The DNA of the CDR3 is TGTGCCAGCAGTTCAGGGGCAGGGAATAGCAATCAGCCCCAGCATTTT.

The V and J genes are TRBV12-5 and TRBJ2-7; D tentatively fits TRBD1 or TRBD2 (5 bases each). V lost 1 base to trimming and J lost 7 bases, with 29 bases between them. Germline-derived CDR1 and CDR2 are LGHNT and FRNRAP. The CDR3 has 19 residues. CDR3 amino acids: CASGLDLPGTGLATREQYF. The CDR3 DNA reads TGTGCTAGTGGTTTGGACCTACCAGGGACGGGTCTAGCTACAAGGGAGCAGTACTTC.

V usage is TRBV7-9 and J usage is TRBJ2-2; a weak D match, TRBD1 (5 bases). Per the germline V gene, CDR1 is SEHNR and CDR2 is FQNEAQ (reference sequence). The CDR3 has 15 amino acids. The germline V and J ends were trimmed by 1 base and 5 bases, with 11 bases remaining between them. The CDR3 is CASSLVAAGTGELFF. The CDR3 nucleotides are TGTGCCAGCAGCTTAGTGGCGGCAGGGACCGGGGAGCTGTTTTTT.

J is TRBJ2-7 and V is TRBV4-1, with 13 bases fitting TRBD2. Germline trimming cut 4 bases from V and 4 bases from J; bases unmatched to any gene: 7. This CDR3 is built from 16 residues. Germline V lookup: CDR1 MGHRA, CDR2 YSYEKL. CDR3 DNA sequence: TGCGCCAGCAGCCCTCCTACTAGCGGGAGGGCGTACGAGCAGTACTTC. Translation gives CASSPPTSGRAYEQYF.

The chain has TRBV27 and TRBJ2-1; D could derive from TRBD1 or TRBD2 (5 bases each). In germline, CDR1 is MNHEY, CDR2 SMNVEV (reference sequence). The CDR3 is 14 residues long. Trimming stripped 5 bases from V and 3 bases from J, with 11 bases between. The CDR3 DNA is TGTGCCAGCAGTAAAGGGGCGGGCTACAATGAGCAGTTCTTC. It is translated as CASSKGAGYNEQFF.

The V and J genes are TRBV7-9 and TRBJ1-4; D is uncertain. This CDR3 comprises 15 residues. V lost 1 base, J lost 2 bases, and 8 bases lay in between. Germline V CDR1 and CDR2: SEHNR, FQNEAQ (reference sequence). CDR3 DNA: TGTGCCAGCAGCTTAGAAGGAATCACTAATGAAAAACTGTTTTTT. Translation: CASSLEGITNEKLFF.

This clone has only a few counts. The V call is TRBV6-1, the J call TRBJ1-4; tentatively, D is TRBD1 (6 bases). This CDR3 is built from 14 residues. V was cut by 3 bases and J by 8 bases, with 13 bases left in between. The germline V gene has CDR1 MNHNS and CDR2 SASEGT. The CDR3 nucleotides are TGTGCCAGCAGTGACCCACAGGGAGGCGAAAAACTGTTTTTT. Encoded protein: CASSDPQGGEKLFF.

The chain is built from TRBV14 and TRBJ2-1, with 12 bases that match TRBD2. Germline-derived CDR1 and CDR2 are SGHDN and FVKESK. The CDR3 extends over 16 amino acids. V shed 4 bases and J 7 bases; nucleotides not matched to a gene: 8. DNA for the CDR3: TGTGCCAGCAGCCTGTCCACGACTAGCGGGAGTAATGAGCAGTTCTTC. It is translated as CASSLSTTSGSNEQFF.

DNA for the CDR3: TGTGCCAGCAGCTTAGTGGATAGCAATCAGCCCCAGCATTTT. Translating it yields CASSLVDSNQPQHF. The chain uses TRBV7-8 and TRBJ1-5; D is unclear. This CDR3 contains 14 residues. The germline V and J ends were trimmed by 1 base and 0 bases, with 4 bases remaining between them. From germline, CDR1 is SGHVS and CDR2 FQNEAQ.

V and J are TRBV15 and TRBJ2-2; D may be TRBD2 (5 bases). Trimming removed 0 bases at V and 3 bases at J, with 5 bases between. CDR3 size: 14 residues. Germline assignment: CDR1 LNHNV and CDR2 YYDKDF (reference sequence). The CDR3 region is CATSRERDTGELFF. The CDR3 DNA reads TGTGCCACCAGCAGAGAGAGGGACACCGGGGAGCTGTTTTTT.

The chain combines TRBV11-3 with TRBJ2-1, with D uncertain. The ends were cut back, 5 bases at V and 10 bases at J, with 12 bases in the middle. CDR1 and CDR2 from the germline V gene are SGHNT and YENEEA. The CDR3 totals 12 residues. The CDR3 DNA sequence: TGTGCCAGCAGCCACCCAGGTCCGGAGCAGTTCTTC. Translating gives CASSHPGPEQFF. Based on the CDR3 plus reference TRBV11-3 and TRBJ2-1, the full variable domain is EAGVVQSPRYKIIEKKQPVAFWCNPISGHNTLYWYLQNLGQGPELLIRYENEEAVDDSQLPKDRFSAERLKGVDSTLKIQPAELGDSAVYLCASSHPGPEQFFGPGTRLTVL.

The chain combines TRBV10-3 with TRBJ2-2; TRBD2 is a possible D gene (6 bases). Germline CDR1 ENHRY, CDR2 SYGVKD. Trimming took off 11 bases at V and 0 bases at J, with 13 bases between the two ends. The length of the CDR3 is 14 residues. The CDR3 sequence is CAVTGTSNTGELFF. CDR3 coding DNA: TGTGCCGTCACCGGGACTTCGAACACCGGGGAGCTGTTTTTT.